This T cell receptor beta chain is drawn from a study of blood T cell repertoires in COVID-19. Background on the study: The samples span acute and convalescent COVID-19 from the United States, Italy and Spain. T cells, B-cell-depleted T cells, or PBMCs provided the cDNA or gDNA that served as material.

As processed by the authors: How many nucleated cells were present was estimated from reference gene primer amplification. The method was immunoSEQ multiplex PCR; TCRdb's version includes in-frame clones alone and lacks a portion of them. V, J and clone size are those of that table, while D and trimming were read from the DNA. The sample lists over 100,000 clones, 75% to 90% occurring once. The CDR3 sequence is 15 residues long. Trimming stripped 0 bases from V and 0 bases from J, with 10 bases between. Germline CDR1 and CDR2: SGDLS and YYNGEE. The chain is built from TRBV9 and TRBJ2-7; the D gene is possibly TRBD2 (6 bases). Input material: peripheral blood. The receptor was isolated from a human donor in a cohort sampled during active COVID-19. CDR3 DNA: TGTGCCAGCAGCGTAGGGGTGGGAGGCTCCTACGAGCAGTACTTC. Translation: CASSVGVGGSYEQYF.